This T cell receptor (beta chain) stems from a study of T cell repertoires in cytomegalovirus infection (dated by TCRdb to about 2019). In the study overall: Alongside well-studied HLA-B-restricted epitopes, the peptide stimulations were aimed at recently identified HLA-C-restricted CMV epitopes, whose presentation resists viral immunomodulation. The HLA type of each donor mattered for the analysis, because public TCR beta signatures pointed to carriage of CMV infection along with the matching HLA type.

Study-wide conclusions, independent of this receptor: The ex vivo response was dominated by HLA-C-restricted CMV-specific TCR beta clonotypes, and the single most frequent clonotype in two of eight donors was supplied by these HLA-C-restricted clonotypes. Carriers of CMV infection plus the relevant HLA type were discriminated by the cumulative frequency of public TCR beta family members in the study cohort and in an independent roughly 400-donor cohort.

Reads for this sample came from an Illumina HiSeq 1500. The raw public reads went through TCRdb reprocessing: fastp at Q25, MiXCR clone calling, in-frame beta chains kept. Each entry merges the rows of one CDR3 protein and shows their most common DNA and genes. Counted in this sample were 450,000 to 600,000 distinct CDR3 sequences; approximately 42% of them appeared once. Around 44% of the sample rests with the top ten. Via the germline V gene (reference sequence), CDR1 is DFQATT and CDR2 SNEGSKA. The CDR3 runs 14 amino acids, cysteine and phenylalanine included. The kept DNA is CDR3 alone, 42 bases in frame from the first base. From V the trimming removes 6 bases and from J it removes 11 bases, while the gene matches leave 13 bases of the junction unaccounted for. On this clonotype itself: Its antigen is unknown. There are no base qualities to consult, and no much larger clone falls within one base.

The treatment or condition label of this sample denotes: in vitro stimulation with specific CMV peptide epitopes to enrich CMV-specific T cells. This receptor was obtained from a human donor in good health (CMV status not recorded). Some clones in this sample may be carry-over from other donors' samples. The source was cultured PBMCs, collected from culture after CMV antigen stimulation. The V gene is TRBV20-1 and the J gene is TRBJ1-4; TRBD1 aligns with 9 central bases. The nucleotide sequence reads TGCAGTGCCGTGGACAGGGGAACATTTCGGAAACTGTTTTTT. Its product reads: CSAVDRGTFRKLFF.